The clone carrying this T cell receptor beta chain was observed many times. The sample is drawn from a study of Graves' ophthalmopathy and Graves' hyperthyroidism. This CDR3 region has 14 residues. Between the trimmed V and J ends, which lost 6 bases and 1 base, there was a span of 12 bases. CDR3 regions of TCR beta were amplified from RNA transcripts. Following a first-round RT-PCR that used HTBI primers, a second-round multiplex PCR was carried out. TCRdb reprocessed the multiplex PCR reads with MiXCR, giving one entry per CDR3 protein. Among hundreds of thousands of distinct CDR3 sequences listed, about 38% were seen once.

This chain links TRBV12-3 or TRBV12-4 with TRBJ1-1; D uncertain. This receptor was identified in an adult man with Graves' ophthalmopathy. The sample was peripheral blood. CDR3 DNA: TGTGCCAGCAGCCCGGTCCCTGGGAACACTGAAGCTTTCTTT. The encoded protein is CASSPVPGNTEAFF.